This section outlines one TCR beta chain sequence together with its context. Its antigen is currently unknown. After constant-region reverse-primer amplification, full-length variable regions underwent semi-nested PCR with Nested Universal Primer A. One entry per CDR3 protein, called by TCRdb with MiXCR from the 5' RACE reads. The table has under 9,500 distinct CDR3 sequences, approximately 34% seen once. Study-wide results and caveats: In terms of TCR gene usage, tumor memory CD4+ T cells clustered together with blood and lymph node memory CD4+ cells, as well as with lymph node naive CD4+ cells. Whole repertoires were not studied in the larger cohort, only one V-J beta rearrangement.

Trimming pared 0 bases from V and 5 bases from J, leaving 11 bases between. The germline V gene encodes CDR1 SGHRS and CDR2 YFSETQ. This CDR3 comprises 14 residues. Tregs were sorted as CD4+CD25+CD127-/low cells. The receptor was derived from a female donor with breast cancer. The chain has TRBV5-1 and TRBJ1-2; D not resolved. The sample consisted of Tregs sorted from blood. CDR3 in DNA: TGCGCCAGCAGCTTGGAGGCGCCGGAATATGGCTACACCTTC. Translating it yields CASSLEAPEYGYTF. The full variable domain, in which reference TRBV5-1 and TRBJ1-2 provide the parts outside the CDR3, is KAGVTQTPRYLIKTRGQQVTLSCSPISGHRSVSWYQQTPGQGLQFLFEYFSETQRNKGNFPGRFSGRQFSNSRSEMNVSTLELGDSALYLCASSLEAPEYGYTFGSGTRLTVV.